Listed here are 18 T cell receptor beta chains from one sample, sequenced in a study of neurological immune-mediated disorders. TCRdb fed the 5' RACE reads into MiXCR, producing one record per CDR3 protein. Found here are about 35,000 distinct CDR3 sequences, 3% to 4% of them singletons; the top ten hold roughly 2%. The sequencing sample was made of PBMCs. All receptors derive from a young man with multiple sclerosis.

This clonotype was counted ten times or more. The chain carries TRBV5-1 and TRBJ2-7; D remains unclear. CDR3 length: 13 amino acids. Germline V lookup: CDR1 SGHRS, CDR2 YFSETQ. Trimming shortened V by 0 bases and J by 4 bases, and 8 bases separated the two germline ends. The CDR3, as DNA: TGCGCCAGCAGCTTGGAAGGAGTATACGAGCAGTACTTC. Translation gives CASSLEGVYEQYF.

This clonotype was recorded at least ten times. The rearrangement joins TRBV20-1 to TRBJ2-1; D perhaps matches TRBD2 (5 bases). Germline V gene sequence: CDR1 DFQATT, CDR2 SNEGSKA (reference sequence). V dropped 6 bases and J dropped 0 bases, with 15 bases sitting between them. This CDR3 is built from 15 residues. The CDR3 protein is CSATVRGRSYNEQFF. CDR3 nucleotides: TGCAGTGCGACGGTCCGGGGTCGCTCCTACAATGAGCAGTTCTTC.

This clonotype has a count of ten or more. V and J are TRBV7-2 and TRBJ1-1; 7 bases fit TRBD1. The CDR3 covers 14 residues. Trimming took 6 bases from V and 8 from J; bases not matched to a gene: 12. CDR1 and CDR2 (germline): SGHTA, FQGNSA. CDR3 in amino acids: CASRGLTGLLEAFF. CDR3 DNA: TGTGCCAGCAGGGGGCTGACAGGGCTTCTCGAAGCTTTCTTT.

This clonotype has a handful of counts. The chain couples TRBV5-1 to TRBJ2-7; D remains unclear. The CDR3 covers 14 residues. Germline values: CDR1 SGHRS, CDR2 YFSETQ. Trimming removed 7 bases from V and 2 bases from J, with 16 bases in between. DNA of the CDR3: TGCGCCAGCGCCTTGGGGATACTCCCCTACGAGCAGTACTTC. It is translated as CASALGILPYEQYF.

This clonotype was seen a few times. The gene calls are TRBV20-1 and TRBJ1-5; 7 nucleotides line up with TRBD1. Germline CDR1 and CDR2: DFQATT and SNEGSKA (reference sequence). This CDR3 has 18 residues. Unmatched junction bases numbered 15, after V lost 4 bases and J lost 0 bases. CDR3 in amino acids: CSAIGPGGSGYSNQPQHF. In DNA, the CDR3 is TGCAGTGCTATTGGCCCAGGGGGGTCAGGGTATAGCAATCAGCCCCAGCATTTT.

This clonotype has more than one count but fewer than ten. This sequence joins TRBV20-1 and TRBJ1-2; D uncertain. V gave up 4 bases and J gave up 4 bases, with 13 bases separating them. Germline CDR1 DFQATT, CDR2 SNEGSKA (reference sequence). CDR3 length: 13 residues. CDR3 in amino acids: CSATQAPSYGYTF. CDR3 coding DNA: TGCAGTGCTACCCAGGCCCCGTCCTATGGCTACACCTTC.

For the CDR3, the DNA is TGTGCCACCAGCACGAGGGTCAATCAGCCCCAGCATTTT. It codes for CATSTRVNQPQHF. The gene calls are TRBV15 and TRBJ1-5; D is unclear. V was trimmed by 4 bases and J by 3 bases, leaving 7 bases between them. CDR3 length: 13 amino acids. CDR1 is LNHNV and CDR2 is YYDKDF in the germline V gene (reference sequence).

Concerning this clonotype itself: A read error may explain this, as a much larger clone is one base away. The chain carries TRBV20-1 and TRBJ2-1, with unresolved D. This CDR3 is built from 14 residues. V was shortened by 1 base and J by 7 bases, with 14 bases between the two germline ends. The germline V gene has CDR1 DFQATT and CDR2 SNEGSKA (reference sequence). CDR3 sequence reads: CSARGVRHQNEQFF. In DNA form, the CDR3 reads TGCAGTGCTAGAGGCGTGCGGCACCAAAATGAGCAGTTCTTC.

This clonotype has ten or more counts. This chain links TRBV19 with TRBJ2-6; possible D gene TRBD1, 6 bases. The germline V and J ends were trimmed by 7 bases and 0 bases, with 13 bases remaining between them. Germline-derived CDR1 and CDR2 are LNHDA and SQIVND (reference sequence). The CDR3 contains 16 residues. The DNA for the CDR3 is TGTGCCAGTAACACACAGGGAGTCTCTGGGGCCAACGTCCTGACTTTC. This translates into CASNTQGVSGANVLTF.

This clonotype was detected ten times or more. This chain uses TRBV5-1 with TRBJ1-1; 7 bases are shared with TRBD1. The CDR3 has 16 amino acids. The germline V gene encodes CDR1 SGHRS and CDR2 YFSETQ. Trimming removed 2 bases from V and 0 bases from J; junction bases left unmatched: 7. Here the CDR3 DNA reads TGCGCCAGCAGCTTTGGCAGGGGGGTGATGAACACTGAAGCTTTCTTT. It is translated as CASSFGRGVMNTEAFF. Complete variable domain (other parts from reference TRBV5-1 and TRBJ1-1): KAGVTQTPRYLIKTRGQQVTLSCSPISGHRSVSWYQQTPGQGLQFLFEYFSETQRNKGNFPGRFSGRQFSNSRSEMNVSTLELGDSALYLCASSFGRGVMNTEAFFGQGTRLTVV.

This clonotype was seen repeatedly, ten times or more. The rearrangement uses TRBV12-5 and TRBJ2-7; 12 bases map to TRBD1. Trimming took 5 bases from V and 8 from J; bases not matched to a gene: 4. CDR1 and CDR2 from the germline V gene are LGHNT and FRNRAP. The CDR3 sequence is 13 residues long. The DNA of the CDR3 is TGTGCTAGTGGTGTGGGGACAGGGGGCCAGCAGTACTTC. Protein sequence: CASGVGTGGQQYF.

This clonotype has at least ten counts. The chain is built from TRBV20-1 and TRBJ1-6; TRBD1 agrees at 7 bases. CDR1 is DFQATT, CDR2 SNEGSKA, per germline (reference sequence). CDR3 length: 14 amino acids. Trimming took 8 bases from V and 7 from J; bases not matched to a gene: 11. The CDR3 DNA reads TGCAGTCCGTCTACCGGGACAGCGAATTCACCCCTCCACTTT. Translation: CSPSTGTANSPLHF.

Details on this clonotype: This clone may be a read error of a much larger clone one base away. CDR3 sequence (DNA): TGTGCCACCGGCCTGAGGGTGGGCCCAGATACGCAGTATTTT. Residues: CATGLRVGPDTQYF. The V gene is TRBV10-3, the J gene TRBJ2-3; TRBD2 is a possible D gene (5 bases). Germline-derived CDR1 and CDR2 are ENHRY and SYGVKD. Trimming removed 10 bases at V and 4 bases at J, with 18 bases between. The CDR3 is 14 amino acids.

The rearrangement joins TRBV3-1 to TRBJ2-7; D remains ambiguous. The CDR3 is 14 amino acids. Germline V gene data show CDR1 as LGHDT and CDR2 as YNNKEL (reference sequence). Between the trimmed V and J ends, which lost 0 bases and 4 bases, there was a span of 10 bases. The CDR3 coding sequence is TGTGCCAGCAGCCAAGACTTGGTGGGATACGAGCAGTACTTC. Translation: CASSQDLVGYEQYF.

The table lists this clonotype with a few counts. The chain uses TRBV9 and TRBJ2-7; 9 positions match TRBD2. This CDR3 has 17 residues. V was pared by 0 bases and J by 5 bases, with 12 bases of the junction left unmatched. Germline lookup yields CDR1 SGDLS and CDR2 YYNGEE. DNA for the CDR3: TGTGCCAGCAGCGTAGACCATTCTAGCGGGGTCCTCCACGAGCAGTACTTC. Its translation: CASSVDHSSGVLHEQYF.

This clonotype was seen at least ten times. This rearrangement joins TRBV20-1 to TRBJ2-3, with D perhaps matching TRBD2 (6 bases). The CDR3 has 15 amino acids. Germline V lookup: CDR1 DFQATT, CDR2 SNEGSKA (reference sequence). The V end lost 5 bases, the J end lost 5 bases, and 20 bases lay between the germline ends. The CDR3 is CSAPDRWTNRDTQYF. The CDR3 region has the DNA TGCAGTGCTCCGGACCGTTGGACTAATCGAGATACGCAGTATTTT.

This clonotype was observed at least ten times. The J gene is TRBJ2-5, the V gene TRBV7-9, with a tentative D call TRBD1 (6 bases). Trimming left V 5 bases short and J 1 base short, with 8 bases between. The CDR3 sequence is 13 residues long. Germline V CDR1 and CDR2: SEHNR, FQNEAQ (reference sequence). DNA for the CDR3: TGTGCCAGCAGCCCGGACAGCCAAGAGACCCAGTACTTC. Protein product: CASSPDSQETQYF.

The table lists this clonotype with many counts. The rearrangement links TRBV20-1 to TRBJ1-1, with unresolved D. With 0 bases removed from V and 5 bases from J, the gap between germline ends came to 13 bases. In germline, CDR1 is DFQATT, CDR2 SNEGSKA (reference sequence). The CDR3 consists of 14 residues. CDR3: CSARDPTSETEAFF. As DNA, the CDR3 is TGCAGTGCTAGAGATCCTACGTCGGAAACTGAAGCTTTCTTT.